What follows are 18 T cell receptor beta chains derived from one specimen sequenced in a study of shared clonotypes between healthy human individuals. Data came from immunoSEQ multiplex PCR; TCRdb stores just in-frame clones and leaves some out. The sample contains roughly 500,000 clones, 81% of which appear only once. Sequenced sample: PBMCs. The receptors originated from a woman aged 40 to 55 in good health. Some clones in this sample may be carry-over from other donors' samples.

In its sample, this clone was seen once. J is TRBJ2-5 and V is TRBV6-6; 13 bases fit TRBD2. Germline V gives CDR1 MNHNY, CDR2 SVGAGI (reference sequence). The CDR3 covers 14 residues. V was clipped by 7 bases and J by 5 bases; unmatched bases: 4. CDR3 region: CASKRTSGSETQYF. The CDR3 bases are TGTGCCAGCAAACGGACTAGCGGGAGTGAGACCCAGTACTTC.

This clone appeared a single time. The chain carries TRBV28 and TRBJ1-2, with TRBD1 matching over 7 bases. With V trimmed by 6 bases and J by 0 bases, 10 bases remained unmatched. This CDR3 has 16 amino acids. Germline lookup yields CDR1 MDHEN and CDR2 SYDVKM. The CDR3: CASSSTGQATNYGYTF. DNA for the CDR3: TGTGCCAGCAGCTCTACAGGACAGGCCACTAACTATGGCTACACCTTC.

This chain links TRBV25-1 with TRBJ2-5; D possibly matches TRBD1 or TRBD2 (5 bases each). This CDR3 region has 16 residues. V was trimmed by 0 bases and J by 2 bases, leaving 13 bases between them. The germline V gene encodes CDR1 MGHDK and CDR2 SYGVNS. Here the CDR3 DNA reads TGTGCCAGCAGTGAATATAGAGGGGTCGTACAAGAGACCCAGTACTTC. This codes for CASSEYRGVVQETQYF.

The V call is TRBV7-6, the J call TRBJ2-7; 7 bases agree with TRBD1. V gave up 5 bases and J gave up 4 bases; unmatched junction bases: 14. In germline, CDR1 is SGHVS, CDR2 FNYEAQ. The CDR3 contains 16 residues. The CDR3 here is CASSPGLTGTEYEQYF. CDR3 nucleotides: TGTGCCAGCAGCCCGGGATTAACCGGGACAGAGTACGAGCAGTACTTC.

V gene TRBV6-7 combines with J gene TRBJ1-1; tentative D call: TRBD1 (5 bases). TRBV6-7 is filed as an ORF, its function uncertain. V lost 5 bases, J lost 6 bases, and 16 bases lay in between. CDR3 length equals 14 residues. CDR3 residues: CASSEVTGVAEAFF. In DNA, the CDR3 is TGTGCCAGCAGTGAAGTGACGGGGGTAGCTGAAGCTTTCTTT.

Only a few counts were recorded for this clone. The chain employs TRBV11-2 and TRBJ2-5; D remains unclear. TRBJ2-7 matches the DNA end more closely, so the J call is doubtful. The CDR3 loop spans 15 amino acids. The V gene's germline CDR1 is SGHAT and CDR2 FQNNGV. The CDR3 region is CASSLDYSISYEQYF. The CDR3 region has the DNA TGTGCCAGCAGCTTAGATTATTCTATCTCCTACGAGCAGTACTTC.

The chain has TRBV27 and TRBJ2-5, with 11 bases that match TRBD2. Trimming cost V 6 bases and J 5 bases; bases outside gene matches: 5. The CDR3 is 14 residues long. Germline CDR1 and CDR2: MNHEY and SMNVEV (reference sequence). Written as DNA, the CDR3 is TGTGCCAGCAGCCCTAGCGGGAGGCGCGAGACCCAGTACTTC. Amino acids: CASSPSGRRETQYF.

This clone was counted a few times. This chain uses TRBV4-2 with TRBJ1-5, with D maybe TRBD1 (5 bases). This CDR3 region has 16 residues. Trimming cost V 2 bases and J 4 bases, with 15 bases left between them. Germline CDR1 is LGHNA and CDR2 is YNFKEQ. Written as DNA, the CDR3 is TGTGCCAGCAGCCAAATCCTGGCAGGGAGAAATCAGCCCCAGCATTTT. This codes for CASSQILAGRNQPQHF.

The chain carries TRBV5-1 and TRBJ2-7; the match to TRBD2 covers 8 bases. The J segment lost 4 bases and the V segment lost 4 bases, leaving 13 bases of the junction unmatched. The CDR3 has 16 amino acids. The V gene's germline CDR1 is SGHRS and CDR2 YFSETQ. CDR3 DNA sequence: TGCGCCAGCAGCAACGGGGAGGCCTCGGGAGGGTACGAGCAGTACTTC. Protein product: CASSNGEASGGYEQYF.

This clone was recorded only once. The chain is built from TRBV5-5 and TRBJ1-2, with a tentative D call TRBD1 (5 bases). This CDR3 has 13 residues. The V gene's germline CDR1 is SGHKS and CDR2 YYEKEE (reference sequence). Trimming cost V 9 bases and J 4 bases, with 16 bases left between them. The CDR3 loop is CAIPRRDGYGYTF. The CDR3 bases are TGTGCCATACCCAGGAGGGACGGCTATGGCTACACCTTC.

On this clone itself: With only one base between it and a far larger clone, this is likely a read error. This chain joins TRBV29-1 and TRBJ1-4, with TRBD1 identical over 7 bases. Trimming took 4 bases from V and 6 from J; bases not matched to a gene: 5. Germline V gene data show CDR1 as SQVTM and CDR2 as ANQGSEA. CDR3 size: 13 residues. The DNA of the CDR3 is TGCAGCGTTGGAGTAGGGGGCGATGAAAAACTGTTTTTT. Its translation: CSVGVGGDEKLFF.

The CDR3 DNA sequence: TGCGCCAGCAGCTTGGATGTGAACAATGAGCAGTTCTTC. Translated, it gives CASSLDVNNEQFF. The chain uses TRBV5-1 and TRBJ2-1; D unresolved. V was shortened by 0 bases and J by 5 bases, with 6 bases between the two germline ends. This CDR3 contains 13 residues. Germline CDR1 reads SGHRS; CDR2 reads YFSETQ.

The chain uses TRBV25-1 and TRBJ1-3, with a tentative D call TRBD1 (5 bases). CDR3 length: 17 amino acids. The V gene lost 8 bases and the J gene lost 4 bases, with 24 bases spanning the gap. Germline loops: CDR1 MGHDK, CDR2 SYGVNS. In nucleotides, the CDR3 is TGTGCCAGCTCCCCCCCCAGGGTTGGAGTTGCGGGAAACACCATATATTTT. Translating it yields CASSPPRVGVAGNTIYF.

This clone was counted between two and nine times. A far more abundant clone sits one base away, making this likely a read error. Other DNA sequences in this sample translate to the same CDR3. This chain links TRBV30 with TRBJ2-3; D is unresolved. Deletions cut 2 bases from V and 3 bases from J, with 6 bases between. This CDR3 is 12 amino acids long. Germline V CDR1 and CDR2: GTSNPN, SVGIG (reference sequence). CDR3: CAWSLETDTQYF. The CDR3 DNA reads as TGTGCCTGGAGTTTGGAGACAGATACGCAGTATTTT.

The genes are TRBV7-6 and TRBJ2-7; TRBD1 matches 7 bases. V shed 4 bases and J 1 base; nucleotides not matched to a gene: 10. Germline-derived CDR1 and CDR2 are SGHVS and FNYEAQ. The CDR3 covers 16 residues. The CDR3 DNA reads as TGTGCCAGCAGCTGGGATGTGGCAGGGGGTTCCTACGAGCAGTACTTC. Amino acids: CASSWDVAGGSYEQYF.

This chain connects TRBV28 to TRBJ2-7, with 7 bases aligning to TRBD1. The CDR3 has 13 amino acids. Trimming took 7 bases from V and 3 from J; bases not matched to a gene: 6. CDR1 is MDHEN and CDR2 is SYDVKM in the germline V gene. For the CDR3, the DNA is TGTGCCAGCATCGAGACAGGGTTCTACGAGCAGTACTTC. The encoded protein is CASIETGFYEQYF.

The chain couples TRBV28 to TRBJ1-5, with a weak D call TRBD1 (6 bases). The CDR3 consists of 15 residues. The V end lost 5 bases, the J end lost 3 bases, and 14 bases lay between the germline ends. The V gene's germline CDR1 is MDHEN and CDR2 SYDVKM. Here the CDR3 reads CASSGMGADNQPQHF. The DNA for the CDR3 is TGTGCCAGCAGTGGCATGGGGGCTGACAATCAGCCCCAGCATTTT.

The V and J genes are TRBV28 and TRBJ1-1; 7 bases are a match to TRBD1. Germline CDR1 and CDR2: MDHEN and SYDVKM. V trimming: 0 bases; J trimming: 2 bases; junction bases outside the gene matches: 9. This CDR3 has 17 residues. This CDR3 is CASSLWTGRMRNTEAFF. The CDR3 coding sequence is TGTGCCAGCAGTTTATGGACAGGGCGTATGCGAAACACTGAAGCTTTCTTT.